The present TCR beta chain was sequenced within a study of identical twins. Findings and caveats of the study: Beta out-of-frame sequences displayed a weaker excess of sharing between twins.

This clonotype was recorded once. Its antigen is currently unknown. The V end lost 2 bases, the J end lost 5 bases, and 17 bases lay between the germline ends. There are 16 residues in the CDR3. Germline CDR1 is LGHDT and CDR2 is YNNKEL (reference sequence). TCRdb reanalysed the 5' RACE reads using MiXCR and keeps one entry per CDR3 protein. Seen here are roughly 720,000 distinct CDR3 sequences, 15% to 20% observed once, and the top ten hold around 14%. This same sample was also taken into another study, of T cells expressing NK-cell markers. That study adds: The study sequenced eight donors, seven HCMV-seropositive and one seronegative.

The sequence came from a woman aged 18 to 35 in good health. Specimen: PBMCs. The chain is built from TRBV3-1 and TRBJ2-3, with D possibly matching TRBD2 (5 bases). CDR3 region: CASSQIDPSLGDTQYF. Here the CDR3 DNA reads TGTGCCAGCAGCCAAATAGATCCTAGCCTTGGAGATACGCAGTATTTT.